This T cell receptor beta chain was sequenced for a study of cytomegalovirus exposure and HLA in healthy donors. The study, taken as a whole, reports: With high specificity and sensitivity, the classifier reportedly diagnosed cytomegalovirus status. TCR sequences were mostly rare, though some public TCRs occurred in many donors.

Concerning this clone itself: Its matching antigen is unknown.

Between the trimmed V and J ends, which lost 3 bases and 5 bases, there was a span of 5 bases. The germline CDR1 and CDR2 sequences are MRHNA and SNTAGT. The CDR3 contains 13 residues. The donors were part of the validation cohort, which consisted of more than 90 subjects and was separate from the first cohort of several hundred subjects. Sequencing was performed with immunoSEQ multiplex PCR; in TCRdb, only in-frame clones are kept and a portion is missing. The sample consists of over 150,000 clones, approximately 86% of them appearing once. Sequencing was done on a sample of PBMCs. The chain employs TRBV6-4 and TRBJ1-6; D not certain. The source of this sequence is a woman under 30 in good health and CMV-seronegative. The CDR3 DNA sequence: TGTGCCAGCAGTGATTCAGATAATTCACCCCTCCACTTT. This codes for CASSDSDNSPLHF.